This T cell receptor (beta chain) was recovered during a study of blood T cells in healthy people across ages. A second PCR, run for 7 to 11 cycles, used a sample-barcoded 5' primer plus a J-beta primer mix. A template-switch adaptor with 12 random nucleotides tagged each cDNA molecule. Each CDR3 protein is one row after TCRdb ran MiXCR on the 5' RACE reads. The sample carries 700,000 or so distinct CDR3 sequences, 22% recorded once. This CDR3 has 16 amino acids. V was cut by 4 bases and J by 1 base, with 15 bases left in between. The germline V gene encodes CDR1 KGHDR and CDR2 SFDVKD. The TCR sequence derives from a man between 65 and 85 years old in good health. The rearrangement links TRBV24-1 to TRBJ2-5; maybe TRBD1 (5 bases). Sequencing was performed on blood. DNA of the CDR3: TGTGCCACCAGTGACGCAAAAGGGGCAGGCCAAGAGACCCAGTACTTC. Residues: CATSDAKGAGQETQYF.